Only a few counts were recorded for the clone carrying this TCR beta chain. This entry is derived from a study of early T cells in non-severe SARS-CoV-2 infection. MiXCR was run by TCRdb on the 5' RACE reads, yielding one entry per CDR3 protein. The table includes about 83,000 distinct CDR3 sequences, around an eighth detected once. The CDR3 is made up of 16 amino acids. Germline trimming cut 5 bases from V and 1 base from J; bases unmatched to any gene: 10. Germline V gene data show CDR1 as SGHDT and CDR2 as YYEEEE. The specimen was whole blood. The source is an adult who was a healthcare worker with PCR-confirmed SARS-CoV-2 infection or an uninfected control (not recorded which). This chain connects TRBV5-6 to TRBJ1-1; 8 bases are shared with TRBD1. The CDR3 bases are TGTGCCAGCAGTTCGACGAAGGACAGGGCGAACACTGAAGCTTTCTTT. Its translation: CASSSTKDRANTEAFF.